Each of the 27 T cell receptor beta chains below was sequenced from the same sample in a study of T cells after yellow fever vaccination. TCRdb processed the 5' RACE reads anew with MiXCR; each CDR3 protein has one entry. Of almost 600,000 distinct CDR3 sequences listed, roughly 14% are singletons. Material: PBMCs, obtained on the day of the yellow fever booster vaccination. These receptors all stem from a man aged 25-45 years who received the YFV17D yellow fever vaccine.

The chain recombines TRBV5-1 with TRBJ1-4; D is unclear. Trimming took off 3 bases at V and 1 base at J, with 13 bases between the two ends. The CDR3 length is 16 residues. Germline V gene data show CDR1 as SGHRS and CDR2 as YFSETQ. CDR3 region: CASSWGTWVTNEKLFF. In nucleotides, the CDR3 is TGCGCCAGCAGCTGGGGAACCTGGGTAACTAATGAAAAACTGTTTTTT.

This chain joins TRBV19 and TRBJ2-1, with D perhaps TRBD2 (7 bases). The CDR3 has 15 amino acids. Deletions cut 3 bases from V and 2 bases from J, with 11 bases between. Per germline, CDR1 LNHDA and CDR2 SQIVND (reference sequence). Written as DNA, the CDR3 is TGTGCCAGTAGTATGGGGGGGGCCCCCTACAATGAGCAGTTCTTC. It yields the protein CASSMGGAPYNEQFF.

The chain employs TRBV5-1 and TRBJ2-7, with 7 bases aligning to TRBD1. After removal of 2 bases from V and 4 bases from J, the junction contained 6 bases not matched to a gene. The CDR3 has 14 amino acids. The germline gives CDR1 SGHRS, CDR2 YFSETQ. In nucleotides, the CDR3 is TGCGCCAGCAGCTTACAGGGGCTTAGATACGAGCAGTACTTC. Amino acid sequence: CASSLQGLRYEQYF. The full variable domain, completed using reference TRBV5-1 and TRBJ2-7, is KAGVTQTPRYLIKTRGQQVTLSCSPISGHRSVSWYQQTPGQGLQFLFEYFSETQRNKGNFPGRFSGRQFSNSRSEMNVSTLELGDSALYLCASSLQGLRYEQYFGPGTRLTVT.

This clonotype was counted a few times. The rearrangement uses TRBV11-3 and TRBJ1-1; the match to TRBD1 covers 7 bases. The CDR3 loop spans 14 amino acids. The V gene's germline CDR1 is SGHNT and CDR2 YENEEA. The junction had 6 bases not matched to a gene; V was cut back by 6 bases and J by 2 bases. In DNA, the CDR3 is TGTGCCAGCAGTGTTCAGGGGGACAACACTGAAGCTTTCTTT. Protein: CASSVQGDNTEAFF.

This clonotype was detected a few times. J is TRBJ2-7 and V is TRBV7-9; maybe TRBD1 (6 bases). Germline CDR1 reads SEHNR; CDR2 reads FQNEAQ (reference sequence). The CDR3 is 14 residues long. The ends were cut back, 8 bases at V and 1 base at J, with 15 bases in the middle. This CDR3 is CASSRDTLSYEQYF. The CDR3 DNA reads as TGTGCCAGCTCCCGGGACACCCTGTCCTACGAGCAGTACTTC.

This clonotype turned up a few times. A junction end diverges from the germline sequence, so it may reflect a read error. DNA of the CDR3: TGCGCCAGCAGTGAGTGGGGGGAGGGCCATCACGACTTC. Its protein product is CASSEWGEGHHDF. The chain has TRBV10-2 and TRBJ2-1; 7 bases line up with TRBD2. Germline assignment: CDR1 WSHSY and CDR2 SAAADI. CDR3 length: 13 amino acids.

In this sample, this clonotype turned up a few times. The junction does not match germline at one end; this may be a read error. The V and J genes are TRBV3-1 and TRBJ2-1; 14 bases agree with TRBD2. The CDR3 length is 16 residues. Germline assignment: CDR1 LGHDT and CDR2 YNNKEL (reference sequence). Written as DNA, the CDR3 is TGTGCCAGCACCCAACTGACTAGCGGGAGGGCCGGTGAGCAGTTCTTC. This translates into CASTQLTSGRAGEQFF.

The sample holds a few counts of this clonotype. V is TRBV19 and J is TRBJ1-1; TRBD1 matches 10 bases. V lost 5 bases to trimming and J lost 7 bases; unmatched junction nucleotides: 7. Germline V CDR1 and CDR2: LNHDA, SQIVND (reference sequence). This CDR3 spans 14 amino acids. CDR3 sequence: CASSGDRGLGEAFF. CDR3 sequence (DNA): TGTGCCAGTAGTGGGGACAGGGGACTTGGTGAAGCTTTCTTT.

The gene calls are TRBV6-5 and TRBJ2-7; D ambiguous. This CDR3 spans 14 amino acids. Germline CDR1 is MNHEY and CDR2 is SVGAGI. V was cut by 4 bases and J by 0 bases, with 10 bases left in between. CDR3 in DNA: TGTGCCAGCAGTTCACACCTTAGCTCCTACGAGCAGTACTTC. Its protein product is CASSSHLSSYEQYF.

The chain combines TRBV7-9 with TRBJ2-2; D is uncertain. This CDR3 spans 16 amino acids. The germline V gene has CDR1 SEHNR and CDR2 FQNEAQ (reference sequence). V lost 3 bases to trimming and J lost 0 bases, with 11 bases between them. The CDR3 DNA follows: TGTGCCAGCAGCTTCTTAATACAGTCGAACACCGGGGAGCTGTTTTTT. This gives the protein CASSFLIQSNTGELFF.

This clonotype was counted between two and nine times. CDR3 in DNA: TGTGCCAGCAATCCATCTGGGGCCTACGAGCAGTACTTC. It is translated as CASNPSGAYEQYF. This chain connects TRBV6-2 or TRBV6-3 to TRBJ2-7; D is ambiguous. CDR3 length equals 13 residues. Looked up from germline, CDR1 is MNHEY and CDR2 is SVGEGT. V was pared by 7 bases and J by 2 bases, with 12 bases between.

This chain uses TRBV28 with TRBJ2-3; 7 bases match TRBD2. CDR3 size: 14 residues. Trimming took 5 bases from V and 2 from J; bases not matched to a gene: 4. Germline V gene sequence: CDR1 MDHEN, CDR2 SYDVKM. The CDR3 DNA reads TGTGCCAGCAGTGGTCTAGCGGCCACAGATACGCAGTATTTT. Translating it yields CASSGLAATDTQYF. The complete variable domain, with remaining parts taken from reference TRBV28 and TRBJ2-3, reads DVKVTQSSRYLVKRTGEKVFLECVQDMDHENMFWYRQDPGLGLRLIYFSYDVKMKEKGDIPEGYSVSREKKERFSLILESASTNQTSMYLCASSGLAATDTQYFGPGTRLTVL.

This clonotype was counted only a few times. The chain uses TRBV6-2 or TRBV6-3 and TRBJ2-1; a possible D gene is TRBD1 (5 bases). Trimming removed 5 bases from V and 5 bases from J, with 10 bases in between. Germline-derived CDR1 and CDR2 are MNHEY and SVGEGT. CDR3 length equals 13 residues. CDR3 in amino acids: CASSDRQHNEQFF. The CDR3 nucleotides read TGTGCCAGCAGTGATCGACAGCACAATGAGCAGTTCTTC.

This clonotype was observed a few times. The genes are TRBV5-6 and TRBJ1-2; 10 bases are shared with TRBD1. The CDR3 spans 15 residues. Germline V lookup: CDR1 SGHDT, CDR2 YYEEEE. Trimming took 4 bases from V and 5 from J; bases not matched to a gene: 8. The CDR3 loop is CASSGPTGGRYGYTF. In DNA form, the CDR3 reads TGTGCCAGCAGCGGACCGACAGGGGGCAGATATGGCTACACCTTC.

This clonotype was seen only a few times. The chain joins TRBV24-1 to TRBJ2-7; maybe TRBD1 (5 bases). Germline CDR1 is KGHDR and CDR2 is SFDVKD. The CDR3 runs to 13 residues. The V end was cut by 3 bases, the J end by 6 bases, with 11 bases between. The DNA of the CDR3 is TGTGCCACCAGTGATGGCAGGGTGCGCGAGCAGTACTTC. Translation gives CATSDGRVREQYF.

The V and J genes are TRBV25-1 and TRBJ2-4, with 9 nucleotides matching TRBD1. The germline V gene has CDR1 MGHDK and CDR2 SYGVNS. With V trimmed by 1 base and J by 7 bases, 8 bases remained unmatched. The CDR3 extends over 16 amino acids. CDR3 DNA: TGTGCCAGCAGTGAATCTCGGGACAGGGCTACCAACATTCAGTACTTC. Protein product: CASSESRDRATNIQYF.

This clonotype was picked up a small number of times. This chain connects TRBV7-2 to TRBJ1-1; D might be TRBD1 (5 bases). Germline assignment: CDR1 SGHTA and CDR2 FQGNSA. Trimming left V 5 bases short and J 2 bases short, with 15 bases between. The CDR3 totals 15 residues. Here the CDR3 reads CASSHDRDGNTEAFF. In nucleotides, the CDR3 is TGTGCCAGCAGCCACGATCGGGACGGTAACACTGAAGCTTTCTTT. Complete variable domain (other parts from reference TRBV7-2 and TRBJ1-1): GAGVSQSPSNKVTEKGKDVELRCDPISGHTALYWYRQSLGQGLEFLIYFQGNSAPDKSGLPSDRFSAERTGGSVSTLTIQRTQQEDSAVYLCASSHDRDGNTEAFFGQGTRLTVV.

Only a few counts were recorded for this clonotype. The chain employs TRBV10-3 and TRBJ2-1, with a weak D call TRBD2 (5 bases). This CDR3 spans 16 amino acids. CDR1 is ENHRY and CDR2 is SYGVKD in the germline V gene. V was cut by 0 bases and J by 0 bases, with 9 bases left in between. The DNA of the CDR3 is TGTGCCATCAGTGAGTCGGGCGGGCCCTCCTACAATGAGCAGTTCTTC. Its translation is CAISESGGPSYNEQFF.

V is TRBV25-1 and J is TRBJ2-7; D gene uncertain. The V and J ends lost 3 bases and 2 bases respectively, with 11 bases between them. Germline values: CDR1 MGHDK, CDR2 SYGVNS. This CDR3 is built from 14 residues. CDR3 nucleotides: TGTGCCAGCAGTGACGGAGAATATGCCTACGAGCAGTACTTC. It specifies CASSDGEYAYEQYF.

A few counts support this clonotype. The rearrangement links TRBV18 to TRBJ2-7, with 11 bases lining up with TRBD2. The germline gives CDR1 KGHSH, CDR2 LQKENI. J lost 3 bases, V lost 4 bases, and 5 bases had no gene match. The CDR3 consists of 15 residues. The CDR3 reads CASSLGLADYYEQYF. The CDR3 DNA reads TGTGCCAGCTCACTGGGACTAGCGGACTACTACGAGCAGTACTTC.

This clonotype turned up a few times. This sequence joins TRBV20-1 and TRBJ2-1; D unclear. Per the germline V gene, CDR1 is DFQATT and CDR2 is SNEGSKA (reference sequence). V was clipped by 5 bases and J by 12 bases, with 17 bases between them. The CDR3 contains 12 residues. The CDR3 DNA sequence: TGCAGTGCTGAAAATGTTGGGATAGGGCAGTTCTTC. The encoded protein is CSAENVGIGQFF.

This clonotype was seen more than once but under ten times. The CDR3 bases are TGTGCCAGCTCACCTCAGGCGGGAGGTGGAGATACGCAGTATTTT. This translates into CASSPQAGGGDTQYF. This chain joins TRBV18 and TRBJ2-3; 8 positions agree with TRBD2. The CDR3 sequence is 15 residues long. Per the germline V gene, CDR1 is KGHSH and CDR2 is LQKENI. After removal of 3 bases from V and 5 bases from J, the junction contained 7 bases not matched to a gene.

This chain joins TRBV24-1 and TRBJ2-2; 9 nucleotides agree with TRBD1. V lost 4 bases and J lost 4; bases outside the gene matches: 6. The length of the CDR3 is 16 residues. CDR1 is KGHDR, CDR2 SFDVKD, per germline. DNA for the CDR3: TGTGCCACCAGTGACCCGGGACAGGGTGTCACCGGGGAGCTGTTTTTT. Protein sequence: CATSDPGQGVTGELFF.

This clonotype was recorded a few times. This rearrangement joins TRBV5-1 to TRBJ2-5, with a possible D match to TRBD2 (6 bases). Trimming cost V 2 bases and J 2 bases, with 16 bases left between them. This CDR3 has 16 amino acids. Germline lookup yields CDR1 SGHRS and CDR2 YFSETQ. The CDR3: CASSFVSRGTQETQYF. In DNA, the CDR3 is TGCGCCAGCAGCTTCGTAAGTCGTGGGACTCAAGAGACCCAGTACTTC.

The chain employs TRBV14 and TRBJ2-1; D perhaps matches TRBD2 (5 bases). The length of the CDR3 is 13 residues. Looked up from germline, CDR1 is SGHDN and CDR2 is FVKESK. V was trimmed by 4 bases and J by 10 bases, leaving 14 bases between them. For the CDR3, the DNA is TGTGCCAGCAGCCGAGGAATGAGGGTCGAGCAGTTCTTC. Its protein is CASSRGMRVEQFF. Full variable domain (missing parts from reference TRBV14 and TRBJ2-1): EAGVTQFPSHSVIEKGQTVTLRCDPISGHDNLYWYRRVMGKEIKFLLHFVKESKQDESGMPNNRFLAERTGGTYSTLKVQPAELEDSGVYFCASSRGMRVEQFFGPGTRLTVL.

This clonotype was counted a few times. The V call is TRBV2, the J call TRBJ2-1; perhaps TRBD1 as D (7 bases). The CDR3 contains 15 residues. The V end lost 8 bases, the J end lost 4 bases, and 18 bases lay between the germline ends. The germline gives CDR1 SNHLY, CDR2 FYNNEI. CDR3 DNA sequence: TGTGCCAGCGGTTACAGGGGACTTGCTTACAATGAGCAGTTCTTC. Translating it yields CASGYRGLAYNEQFF. Based on the CDR3 plus reference TRBV2 and TRBJ2-1, the full variable domain is EPEVTQTPSHQVTQMGQEVILRCVPISNHLYFYWYRQILGQKVEFLVSFYNNEISEKSEIFDDQFSVERPDGSNFTLKIRSTKLEDSAMYFCASGYRGLAYNEQFFGPGTRLTVL.

The chain couples TRBV12-3 or TRBV12-4 to TRBJ2-5; either TRBD1 or TRBD2 may supply D (5 bases each). The CDR3 has 14 amino acids. V was pared by 8 bases and J by 5 bases, with 18 bases between. CDR3 sequence (DNA): TGTGCCAGCCTCCGGGGACCACTGAGGGAGACCCAGTACTTC. This encodes CASLRGPLRETQYF.